This T cell receptor (beta chain) was documented in a study of T cell responses to AZD1222 COVID-19 vaccine. Whole-study results and caveats: Clonal diversity may have been underestimated in mostly white British donors.

Germline assignment: CDR1 MDHEN and CDR2 SYDVKM. This CDR3 is 15 amino acids long. With V trimmed by 6 bases and J by 5 bases, 13 bases remained unmatched. Some clones are missing from TCRdb's copy, which holds only in-frame ones; the method was immunoSEQ multiplex PCR. The repertoire consists of 150,000 to 200,000 clones, with 85% to 95% occurring once and the leading ten covering around 3.6%. A word on this clone: The antigen is not known.

The starting material was peripheral blood, obtained 28 days after the second dose of the MenACWY control vaccine. The chain combines TRBV28 with TRBJ2-7; 7 bases are a match to TRBD1. The TCR sequence derives from an adult who received the MenACWY meningococcal vaccine as a control. The CDR3 reads CASSSPPTGVHEQYF. In DNA form, the CDR3 reads TGTGCCAGCAGCAGCCCCCCTACAGGGGTCCACGAGCAGTACTTC.